A single sample is the source of the 22 T cell receptor beta chains below, sequenced in a study of T cells after yellow fever vaccination. TCRdb reanalysed the 5' RACE reads using MiXCR and keeps one entry per CDR3 protein. Of 450,000 to 550,000 distinct CDR3 sequences in the sample, roughly a fifth were seen once. The specimen was PBMCs, collected more than 20 days after the first yellow fever vaccination. These receptors all come from a young man who received the YFV17D yellow fever vaccine.

This clonotype was observed a few times. CDR3 sequence: CSALNMNTEAFF. DNA for the CDR3: TGCAGCGCTCTTAACATGAACACTGAAGCTTTCTTT. This chain uses TRBV29-1 with TRBJ1-1; no clear D. Trimming pared 7 bases from V and 0 bases from J, leaving 9 bases between. The CDR3 totals 12 residues. Per the germline V gene, CDR1 is SQVTM and CDR2 is ANQGSEA.

This clonotype was counted many times. This chain connects TRBV21-1 to TRBJ1-5; the D call TRBD1 from the table was never checked on the DNA. TRBV21-1 is a recognized pseudogene. This CDR3 is built from 17 residues. CDR3 coding DNA: TGTGCCAGCAGCAACCACAGGGTCCCGCAAAACAATCAGCCCCAGCATTTT. Translation gives CASSNHRVPQNNQPQHF.

The V call is TRBV20-1, the J call TRBJ2-7; D is perhaps TRBD1 or TRBD2 (6 bases each). CDR1 is DFQATT and CDR2 is SNEGSKA in the germline V gene (reference sequence). Trimming stripped 0 bases from V and 2 bases from J, with 17 bases between. The CDR3 runs 16 residues. The CDR3 sequence: CSAREGGGRNPYEQYV. The CDR3 coding sequence is TGCAGTGCTAGAGAAGGAGGGGGGCGCAACCCCTACGAGCAGTACGTC.

This clonotype occurred a few times. The genes are TRBV11-2 and TRBJ1-1, with 9 bases that match TRBD1. Germline lookup yields CDR1 SGHAT and CDR2 FQNNGV. Germline trimming cut 0 bases from V and 5 bases from J; bases unmatched to any gene: 1. The CDR3 consists of 14 residues. CDR3 DNA: TGTGCCAGCAGCTTAGATGGACAGGGGACTGAAGCTTTCTTT. This codes for CASSLDGQGTEAFF.

This rearrangement joins TRBV5-1 to TRBJ2-2, with D uncertain. The ends were cut back, 1 base at V and 7 bases at J, with 11 bases in the middle. CDR1 is SGHRS and CDR2 is YFSETQ in the germline V gene. This CDR3 has 14 amino acids. As DNA, the CDR3 is TGCGCCAGCAGCTTGTGGTCCGAAAGCGGGGAGCTGTTTTTT. Encoded protein: CASSLWSESGELFF.

The chain recombines TRBV7-2 with TRBJ2-6, with D unresolved. Germline CDR1 and CDR2: SGHTA and FQGNSA. The CDR3 totals 16 residues. V was shortened by 3 bases and J by 4 bases, with 13 bases between the two germline ends. The CDR3 DNA reads as TGTGCCAGCAGCTTCAAGGGCGCTTGGGGGGCCAACGTCCTGACTTTC. Amino acid sequence: CASSFKGAWGANVLTF.

This chain links TRBV29-1 with TRBJ2-6; no clear D. The CDR3 sequence is 15 residues long. V lost 5 bases to trimming and J lost 0 bases, with 11 bases between them. CDR1 is SQVTM and CDR2 is ANQGSEA in the germline V gene. The CDR3 protein is CSVKSYISGANVLTF. CDR3 sequence (DNA): TGCAGCGTTAAGTCCTACATCTCTGGGGCCAACGTCCTGACTTTC.

This clonotype has only a few counts. This chain links TRBV7-9 with TRBJ2-5; weak D call: TRBD1 (6 bases). V shed 11 bases and J shed 5 bases, with 24 bases lying between them. CDR1 SEHNR and CDR2 FQNEAQ come from the germline V gene (reference sequence). CDR3 length: 15 amino acids. CDR3 in DNA: TGTGCCGGCGAGGAATGGACAGCACGGCGGGAGACCCAGTACTTC. Translation gives CAGEEWTARRETQYF.

This clonotype came up a few times. The chain employs TRBV6-1 and TRBJ1-2; no reliable D call. Trimming shortened V by 7 bases and J by 5 bases, and 8 bases separated the two germline ends. Germline loops: CDR1 MNHNS, CDR2 SASEGT. This CDR3 comprises 11 residues. The DNA for the CDR3 is TGTGCCAGCATCGCAGTTTATGGCTACACCTTC. Amino acid sequence: CASIAVYGYTF.

V is TRBV6-1 and J is TRBJ2-5; D not resolved. Germline CDR1 is MNHNS and CDR2 is SASEGT. Trimming removed 7 bases at V and 1 base at J, with 13 bases between. CDR3 length: 14 amino acids. This CDR3 is CASTVSRSQETQYF. As DNA, the CDR3 is TGTGCCAGCACCGTCAGTAGATCCCAAGAGACCCAGTACTTC.

This clonotype was seen once. The rearrangement links TRBV6-1 to TRBJ1-2; D perhaps matches TRBD1 (5 bases). The germline gives CDR1 MNHNS, CDR2 SASEGT. The CDR3 contains 13 residues. V lost 6 bases, J lost 6 bases, and 14 bases lay in between. Here the CDR3 reads CASRGGRIDGYTF. In DNA, the CDR3 is TGTGCCAGCAGGGGGGGGAGGATCGATGGCTACACCTTC.

The DNA for the CDR3 is TGTGCCAGCAGCTTCAGGCCAGGACTAGGAGGGGAAAAAGAGACCCAGTACTTC. Residues: CASSFRPGLGGEKETQYF. This chain connects TRBV11-2 to TRBJ2-5; 7 positions agree with TRBD2. Losses at the gene ends were 3 bases for V and 3 bases for J; bases not matched to a gene: 16. In germline, CDR1 is SGHAT, CDR2 FQNNGV. There are 18 residues in the CDR3.

The chain combines TRBV12-3 or TRBV12-4 with TRBJ2-5, with unresolved D. The CDR3 loop spans 13 amino acids. The ends were cut back, 3 bases at V and 4 bases at J, with 9 bases in the middle. CDR3 residues: CASSFPLSETQYF. As DNA, the CDR3 is TGTGCCAGCAGTTTTCCCCTATCAGAGACCCAGTACTTC.

The chain is built from TRBV5-1 and TRBJ1-2, with TRBD1 identical over 11 bases. The germline V gene encodes CDR1 SGHRS and CDR2 YFSETQ. The CDR3 has 17 amino acids. Trimming at V came to 3 bases and at J to 4 bases, leaving 11 bases not matched to a gene. CDR3 protein: CASSWTGQGAAPYGYTF. The DNA for the CDR3 is TGCGCCAGCAGCTGGACTGGACAGGGGGCGGCCCCCTATGGCTACACCTTC. Full variable domain (missing parts from reference TRBV5-1 and TRBJ1-2): KAGVTQTPRYLIKTRGQQVTLSCSPISGHRSVSWYQQTPGQGLQFLFEYFSETQRNKGNFPGRFSGRQFSNSRSEMNVSTLELGDSALYLCASSWTGQGAAPYGYTFGSGTRLTVV.

A few counts support this clonotype. The rearrangement uses TRBV7-2 and TRBJ2-5; D tentatively reads TRBD1 or TRBD2 (6 bases each). Per germline, CDR1 SGHTA and CDR2 FQGNSA. The CDR3 covers 15 residues. Deletions cut 2 bases from V and 6 bases from J, with 16 bases between. The CDR3 reads CASSLYTGAGQTQYF. The CDR3 DNA reads TGTGCCAGCAGCTTATACACGGGGGCCGGACAGACCCAGTACTTC.

The rearrangement uses TRBV5-1 and TRBJ1-1; TRBD1 might be the D (5 bases). This CDR3 is built from 13 residues. V lost 1 base to trimming and J lost 3 bases, with 7 bases between them. Germline lookup yields CDR1 SGHRS and CDR2 YFSETQ. The CDR3 sequence: CASSLRQHTEAFF. CDR3 bases: TGCGCCAGCAGCTTGAGACAGCACACTGAAGCTTTCTTT.

The rearrangement joins TRBV5-6 to TRBJ2-2; perhaps D is TRBD1 or TRBD2 (5 bases each). The germline V and J ends were trimmed by 4 bases and 4 bases, with 11 bases remaining between them. The CDR3 runs 14 residues. Germline V CDR1 and CDR2: SGHDT, YYEEEE. In DNA, the CDR3 is TGTGCCAGCAGCAGGGGACCGAGCACCGGGGAGCTGTTTTTT. Its protein product is CASSRGPSTGELFF.

This clonotype was counted ten times or more. At one end the junction does not follow the germline gene, possibly because of a read error. The V gene is TRBV5-1, the J gene TRBJ2-2, with 7 bases that match TRBD1. CDR1 and CDR2 (germline): SGHRS, YFSETQ. This CDR3 contains 13 residues. CDR3 region: CASRQGNTGELFF. CDR3 nucleotide sequence: TGTGCCAGCCGACAGGGGAACACCGGGGAGCTGTTTTTT.

This chain joins TRBV6-2 or TRBV6-3 and TRBJ1-4; D is unresolved. Germline CDR1 reads MNHEY; CDR2 reads SVGEGT. This CDR3 is 15 amino acids long. Between the trimmed V and J ends, which lost 0 bases and 7 bases, there was a span of 12 bases. This CDR3 is CASSYSPSRFEKLFF. The DNA of the CDR3 is TGTGCCAGCAGTTACTCCCCCTCCAGATTTGAAAAACTGTTTTTT.

The V and J genes are TRBV20-1 and TRBJ1-1; D not resolved. From germline, CDR1 is DFQATT and CDR2 SNEGSKA (reference sequence). This CDR3 is built from 12 residues. V gave up 1 base and J gave up 7 bases, with 10 bases separating them. The CDR3 loop reads CSARGNRVEAFF. The CDR3 region has the DNA TGCAGTGCTAGAGGGAACCGGGTTGAAGCTTTCTTT.

CDR3 residues: CSAWGQALNSPLHF. DNA for the CDR3: TGCAGTGCGTGGGGACAGGCCCTTAATTCACCCCTCCACTTT. The chain employs TRBV20-1 and TRBJ1-6; 8 bases match TRBD1. The germline V gene encodes CDR1 DFQATT and CDR2 SNEGSKA (reference sequence). The length of the CDR3 is 14 residues. Trimming removed 6 bases from V and 6 bases from J; junction bases left unmatched: 7.

There are a few counts of this clonotype. The genes are TRBV9 and TRBJ2-3; D not resolved. Trimming cost V 3 bases and J 2 bases, with 7 bases left between them. CDR1 and CDR2 from the germline V gene are SGDLS and YYNGEE. There are 13 residues in the CDR3. The CDR3 nucleotides are TGTGCCAGCAGCGCACTCAACACAGATACGCAGTATTTT. As protein: CASSALNTDTQYF.